A selection of T cell receptor beta chains follows, all from one sample in a study of OX40 agonist ivuxolimab in advanced cancers. Sequencing was performed with immunoSEQ multiplex PCR; in TCRdb, only in-frame clones are kept and a portion is missing. The sample has 70,000 to 80,000 clones, 81% seen once. The specimen was CD4+ or CD8+ T cells sorted from blood, collected in a trial of the OX40 agonist ivuxolimab. Every receptor here comes from an adult with an advanced solid tumor such as melanoma, head and neck, liver or kidney cancer. Each CDR3 is given with its conserved first and last residue. The D gene is left open where the match is weak. Clone size, where shown, is once, few, many, or a class for clones that have expanded.

v_gene	d_gene	j_gene	abundance	CDR3nt	CDR3aa
TRBV6-1	TRBD1	TRBJ2-1	-	TGTGCCAGCAGCCTAGACAGGGGCAATGAGCAGTTCTTC	CASSLDRGNEQFF
TRBV4-2	TRBD2	TRBJ2-7	-	TGTGCCAGCAGCTTAACTAGCGGTACCTACGAGCAGTACTTC	CASSLTSGTYEQYF
TRBV14	TRBD2	TRBJ2-5	-	TGTGCCAGCAGCCAAGTCACTAGCGGGAGTTTGGTGCAGTACTTC	CASSQVTSGSLVQYF
TRBV18	TRBD1	TRBJ2-7	once	TGTGCCAGCTCACCAGGACAGGGAAAGTACCACGAGCAGTACTTC	CASSPGQGKYHEQYF
TRBV5-1	-	TRBJ1-2	-	TGCGCCAGCAGCTTGGGGCAGTACTATGGCTACACCTTC	CASSLGQYYGYTF
TRBV10-3	-	TRBJ1-2	-	TGTGCCATCCGCGAACAGGCGGCAGTCTATGGCTACACCTTC	CAIREQAAVYGYTF
TRBV5-1	TRBD2	TRBJ2-3	-	TGCGCCAGCAGCGAAGGACTAGCGGGGGGGTTAGATACGCAGTATTTT	CASSEGLAGGLDTQYF
TRBV18	-	TRBJ1-5	few	TGTGCCAGCTCACCACCGATGGGAGTGGGCAATCAGCCCCAGCATTTT	CASSPPMGVGNQPQHF
TRBV7-6	-	TRBJ2-7	once	TGTGCCAGCAGCCGCGGGAACAGGAACGACGGGGCGGCCTACGAGCAGTACTTC	CASSRGNRNDGAAYEQYF
TRBV4-2	-	TRBJ1-2	-	TGTGCCAGCAGCCGAGACGGGAGCTATGGCTACACCTTC	CASSRDGSYGYTF